A single sample gave rise to the 32 T cell receptor beta chains below, sequenced in a study of CD8 T cells in ankylosing spondylitis. MiXCR was run by TCRdb on the 5' RACE reads, yielding one entry per CDR3 protein. The sample holds about 250,000 distinct CDR3 sequences, roughly 32% seen once. Sequenced sample: blood, either unsorted or a sorted T cell fraction (not recorded which). The receptors were gathered from a male donor with ankylosing spondylitis or in good health (not recorded which).

In its sample, this clonotype was seen a few times. The CDR3 region is CSVATGTLGPYEQYF. The CDR3 DNA is TGCAGCGTTGCCACAGGGACATTAGGCCCCTACGAGCAGTACTTC. The chain recombines TRBV29-1 with TRBJ2-7; a weak D match, TRBD1 (6 bases). CDR1 is SQVTM, CDR2 ANQGSEA, per germline. The CDR3 runs to 15 residues. Trimming removed 4 bases from V and 2 bases from J, with 18 bases in between.

This sequence joins TRBV29-1 and TRBJ2-7; TRBD1 matches at 8 bases. Germline assignment: CDR1 SQVTM and CDR2 ANQGSEA. The CDR3 extends over 13 amino acids. V lost 4 bases, J lost 7 bases, and 9 bases stayed unmatched. This CDR3 reads CSVGVQGAGEQYF. DNA of the CDR3: TGCAGCGTTGGAGTTCAGGGGGCAGGGGAGCAGTACTTC.

This clonotype turned up a few times. The genes are TRBV20-1 and TRBJ2-7; 8 bases are shared with TRBD1. The CDR3 is 16 residues long. Trimming at V came to 6 bases and at J to 0 bases, leaving 13 bases not matched to a gene. Germline assignment: CDR1 DFQATT and CDR2 SNEGSKA (reference sequence). The DNA of the CDR3 is TGCAGTGCGCGGACAGGGTATGTCTTCCCCTCCTACGAGCAGTACTTC. Translation: CSARTGYVFPSYEQYF.

This clonotype has at least ten counts. This rearrangement joins TRBV20-1 to TRBJ2-7; maybe TRBD2 (5 bases). Germline lookup yields CDR1 DFQATT and CDR2 SNEGSKA (reference sequence). The CDR3 length is 11 residues. CDR3 in DNA: TGCCAAGGAATCAGCGGTGACGAGCAGTACTTC. It codes for CQGISGDEQYF.

This clonotype has just a few counts. The chain combines TRBV20-1 with TRBJ2-7; 7 bases are shared with TRBD1. Germline V CDR1 and CDR2: DFQATT, SNEGSKA (reference sequence). The CDR3 is 14 residues long. The V and J ends lost 5 bases and 2 bases, in that order; junction bases with no gene match: 9. CDR3 region: CSAPDRDSPYEQYF. The CDR3, as DNA: TGCAGTGCTCCCGACAGGGATTCCCCCTACGAGCAGTACTTC.

This clonotype appeared a few times. The chain links TRBV12-3 or TRBV12-4 to TRBJ2-7; D is possibly TRBD1 (5 bases). Trimming took 3 bases from V and 7 from J, leaving 13 bases between them. The CDR3 consists of 13 residues. The CDR3 DNA follows: TGTGCCAGCAGTTTCGCGACAAGGGGTGAGCAGTACTTC. It codes for CASSFATRGEQYF.

The chain combines TRBV12-3 or TRBV12-4 with TRBJ2-1, with D maybe TRBD1 (5 bases). Trimming shortened V by 2 bases and J by 6 bases, and 14 bases separated the two germline ends. The CDR3 contains 15 residues. The CDR3 loop reads CASSLRGPIFNEQFF. For the CDR3, the DNA is TGTGCCAGCAGTTTAAGGGGTCCTATCTTCAATGAGCAGTTCTTC.

This chain joins TRBV7-9 and TRBJ2-1, with D possibly being TRBD1 or TRBD2 (7 bases each). There are 11 residues in the CDR3. The V end was cut by 6 bases, the J end by 14 bases, with 14 bases between. Germline CDR1 and CDR2: SEHNR and FQNEAQ (reference sequence). This CDR3 reads CASSSGGVKFF. The CDR3 bases are TGTGCCAGCAGTTCAGGGGGGGTCAAGTTCTTC. Full variable domain (outside the CDR3, taken from reference TRBV7-9 and TRBJ2-1): DTGVSQNPRHKITKRGQNVTFRCDPISEHNRLYWYRQTLGQGPEFLTYFQNEAQLEKSRLLSDRFSAERPKGSFSTLEIQRTEQGDSAMYLCASSSGGVKFFGPGTRLTVL.

This clonotype was counted a few times. This chain uses TRBV29-1 with TRBJ2-2; possibly TRBD1 or TRBD2 for D (5 bases each). CDR1 SQVTM and CDR2 ANQGSEA come from the germline V gene. The CDR3 contains 10 residues. The V gene lost 7 bases and the J gene lost 7 bases, with 7 bases spanning the gap. CDR3 protein: CSGGDGELFF. CDR3 sequence (DNA): TGCAGCGGAGGGGACGGGGAGCTGTTTTTT.

Only a few counts were recorded for this clonotype. This chain links TRBV7-9 with TRBJ2-3; TRBD1 aligns across 7 bases. Trimming removed 0 bases from V and 2 bases from J; junction bases left unmatched: 2. The CDR3 runs 15 residues. Germline V CDR1 and CDR2: SEHNR, FQNEAQ (reference sequence). The CDR3 DNA reads as TGTGCCAGCAGCTTAGCAGGGGGCAACACAGATACGCAGTATTTT. Amino acid sequence: CASSLAGGNTDTQYF.

This clonotype was counted between two and nine times. The V and J genes are TRBV29-1 and TRBJ2-1; 10 positions match TRBD2. Trimming took 6 bases from V and 7 from J; bases not matched to a gene: 15. The CDR3 is made up of 16 amino acids. The germline gives CDR1 SQVTM, CDR2 ANQGSEA. CDR3 region: CSVSPGSGGARNEQFF. The CDR3 nucleotides are TGCAGCGTATCTCCCGGGAGCGGGGGGGCGAGAAATGAGCAGTTCTTC.

J is TRBJ2-7 and V is TRBV27; D perhaps matches TRBD1 (5 bases). V was pared by 0 bases and J by 6 bases, with 6 bases between. CDR3 length: 12 amino acids. The germline V gene has CDR1 MNHEY and CDR2 SMNVEV (reference sequence). CDR3 in amino acids: CASSLSTGEQYF. Written as DNA, the CDR3 is TGTGCCAGCAGTTTATCCACAGGCGAGCAGTACTTC.

This clonotype was counted between two and nine times. This rearrangement joins TRBV20-1 to TRBJ1-4; the D is unclear. This CDR3 has 14 residues. Germline loops: CDR1 DFQATT, CDR2 SNEGSKA (reference sequence). The germline V and J ends were trimmed by 2 bases and 4 bases, with 11 bases remaining between them. CDR3 amino acids: CSARPMGGNEKLFF. The CDR3 DNA follows: TGCAGTGCTAGACCCATGGGAGGTAATGAAAAACTGTTTTTT.

This clonotype was counted many times. The rearrangement joins TRBV6-4 to TRBJ2-3, with D maybe TRBD1 (5 bases). The V gene lost 3 bases and the J gene lost 1 base, with 5 bases spanning the gap. The germline CDR1 and CDR2 sequences are MRHNA and SNTAGT. The CDR3 contains 13 residues. In DNA, the CDR3 is TGTGCCAGCAGTGAAGGGGGCACAGATACGCAGTATTTT. Its translation: CASSEGGTDTQYF.

The chain employs TRBV12-3 or TRBV12-4 and TRBJ2-1; either TRBD1 or TRBD2 may fit D (5 bases each). The CDR3 totals 15 residues. V was clipped by 7 bases and J by 6 bases, with 19 bases between them. CDR3 sequence: CASTRGGGPFNEQFF. CDR3 DNA: TGTGCCAGCACTAGGGGTGGGGGTCCCTTCAATGAGCAGTTCTTC.

This clonotype was recorded a few times. The chain links TRBV15 to TRBJ2-4; D not resolved. V lost 0 bases and J 10 bases, leaving 7 bases between the germline ends. This CDR3 spans 12 amino acids. Germline V gene data show CDR1 as LNHNV and CDR2 as YYDKDF (reference sequence). In nucleotides, the CDR3 is TGTGCCACCAGCAGAGATGTTGGGATTCAGTACTTC. Protein: CATSRDVGIQYF.

The chain uses TRBV20-1 and TRBJ2-1, with 11 nucleotides matching TRBD2. V trimming: 6 bases; J trimming: 7 bases; junction bases outside the gene matches: 8. Per germline, CDR1 DFQATT and CDR2 SNEGSKA (reference sequence). The CDR3 totals 14 residues. For the CDR3, the DNA is TGCAGTGCAGAACTAGCGGGGGCGCGGAATGAGCAGTTCTTC. The encoded protein is CSAELAGARNEQFF.

The chain couples TRBV4-1 to TRBJ1-1; TRBD1 matches at 7 bases. The germline gives CDR1 MGHRA, CDR2 YSYEKL. Losses at the gene ends were 3 bases for V and 6 bases for J; bases not matched to a gene: 10. The CDR3 runs to 15 residues. The CDR3 DNA reads TGCGCCAGCAGCCAGGCTACAGGGGATAGGGCTGAAGCTTTCTTT. It codes for CASSQATGDRAEAFF.

This clonotype was seen a few times. The chain joins TRBV20-1 to TRBJ1-6; no firm D call. Trimming cost V 3 bases and J 0 bases, with 9 bases left between them. The CDR3 has 15 amino acids. Germline-derived CDR1 and CDR2 are DFQATT and SNEGSKA (reference sequence). In DNA form, the CDR3 reads TGCAGTGCTAGGTTCGGGAGCTCCTATAATTCACCCCTCCACTTT. Amino acids: CSARFGSSYNSPLHF.

The V gene is TRBV28, the J gene TRBJ1-6; D possibly corresponds to TRBD1 (6 bases). Trimming removed 11 bases from V and 8 bases from J, with 16 bases in between. This CDR3 is built from 13 residues. Per the germline V gene, CDR1 is MDHEN and CDR2 is SYDVKM. The CDR3 DNA is TGTGCCGGCACAGGGCCCGGGGATTCACCCCTCCACTTT. This encodes CAGTGPGDSPLHF.

The chain links TRBV20-1 to TRBJ1-1; D gene ambiguous. This CDR3 has 14 amino acids. Germline assignment: CDR1 DFQATT and CDR2 SNEGSKA (reference sequence). The V gene lost 4 bases and the J gene lost 0 bases, with 12 bases spanning the gap. Here the CDR3 reads CSATPRQMNTEAFF. For the CDR3, the DNA is TGCAGTGCTACCCCTCGGCAGATGAACACTGAAGCTTTCTTT.

The V gene is TRBV28, the J gene TRBJ2-7; the D is unclear. Germline V gives CDR1 MDHEN, CDR2 SYDVKM. With 4 bases removed from V and 0 bases from J, the gap between germline ends came to 7 bases. The CDR3 is made up of 13 amino acids. The CDR3 here is CASSSRNSYEQYF. Written as DNA, the CDR3 is TGTGCCAGCAGTTCGCGGAACTCCTACGAGCAGTACTTC.

This clonotype was detected many times. The rearrangement uses TRBV20-1 and TRBJ2-3; D is undetermined. This CDR3 is built from 13 residues. Germline loops: CDR1 DFQATT, CDR2 SNEGSKA (reference sequence). Trimming left V 7 bases short and J 0 bases short, with 11 bases between. In DNA, the CDR3 is TGCAGTGGGTTGCGGCATAGCACAGATACGCAGTATTTT. Protein product: CSGLRHSTDTQYF.

The sample holds a few counts of this clonotype. The chain combines TRBV27 with TRBJ2-1; D is perhaps TRBD2 (5 bases). V was pared by 4 bases and J by 4 bases, with 11 bases between. Germline values: CDR1 MNHEY, CDR2 SMNVEV (reference sequence). The CDR3 spans 14 residues. The CDR3 bases are TGTGCCAGCAGTTCGAGGGTGTTGTACAATGAGCAGTTCTTC. Its translation: CASSSRVLYNEQFF.

The chain links TRBV20-1 to TRBJ2-5, with D possibly being TRBD2 (7 bases). The germline V gene encodes CDR1 DFQATT and CDR2 SNEGSKA (reference sequence). Deletions cut 0 bases from V and 5 bases from J, with 16 bases between. The CDR3 is 15 residues long. CDR3 region: CSARETWGGWETQYF. CDR3 nucleotides: TGCAGTGCTAGAGAGACGTGGGGGGGCTGGGAGACCCAGTACTTC.

This clonotype showed up just a few times. The chain combines TRBV20-1 with TRBJ1-5, with 7 bases lining up with TRBD1. Germline CDR1 and CDR2: DFQATT and SNEGSKA (reference sequence). CDR3 length: 15 amino acids. V trimming: 4 bases; J trimming: 1 base; junction bases outside the gene matches: 7. CDR3 sequence reads: CSANEQGWSNQPQHF. For the CDR3, the DNA is TGCAGTGCTAATGAACAGGGGTGGAGCAATCAGCCCCAGCATTTT.

The sample holds a few counts of this clonotype. The CDR3 bases are TGTGCCAGCAGTTCTCTAGCGGGGGGCACCCTCGATGAGCAGTTCTTC. It codes for CASSSLAGGTLDEQFF. This chain links TRBV12-3 or TRBV12-4 with TRBJ2-1; 11 nucleotides line up with TRBD2. The CDR3 extends over 16 amino acids. Germline trimming cut 4 bases from V and 8 bases from J; bases unmatched to any gene: 10.

This chain uses TRBV20-1 with TRBJ2-2; D is uncertain. Trimming left V 3 bases short and J 2 bases short, with 16 bases between. CDR1 and CDR2 from the germline V gene are DFQATT and SNEGSKA (reference sequence). The CDR3 contains 16 residues. As DNA, the CDR3 is TGCAGTGCTAGTCCGGCGGATGCCGCCAACACCGGGGAGCTGTTTTTT. Protein product: CSASPADAANTGELFF.

This chain connects TRBV5-1 to TRBJ2-5, with D tentatively TRBD1 (5 bases). The CDR3 length is 14 residues. CDR1 SGHRS and CDR2 YFSETQ come from the germline V gene. The germline V and J ends were trimmed by 3 bases and 5 bases, with 14 bases remaining between them. The CDR3 nucleotides are TGCGCCAGCAGCTCAACAGGAAAAATGGAGACCCAGTACTTC. Encoded protein: CASSSTGKMETQYF.

V gene TRBV5-1 combines with J gene TRBJ2-1; 8 bases are shared with TRBD1. Unmatched junction bases numbered 2, after V lost 3 bases and J lost 12 bases. This CDR3 is 11 amino acids long. Germline values: CDR1 SGHRS, CDR2 YFSETQ. The CDR3 reads CASSSDRGQFF. The CDR3 nucleotides read TGCGCCAGCAGCTCCGACAGGGGGCAGTTCTTC.

The chain joins TRBV6-6 to TRBJ2-7; the match to TRBD2 covers 7 bases. Germline-derived CDR1 and CDR2 are MNHNY and SVGAGI (reference sequence). The CDR3 extends over 12 amino acids. Trimming cost V 6 bases and J 5 bases; bases outside gene matches: 4. The CDR3: CASSRAGHEQYF. The CDR3 region has the DNA TGTGCCAGCAGCAGAGCGGGGCACGAGCAGTACTTC.

This clonotype was observed a handful of times. The chain recombines TRBV7-3 with TRBJ2-1, with no clear D. In germline, CDR1 is SGHTA, CDR2 FQGTGA. This CDR3 comprises 15 residues. V was pared by 5 bases and J by 6 bases, with 17 bases between. In DNA form, the CDR3 reads TGTGCCAGCAGCCCCAATGGGCGCCAAGGCAATGAGCAGTTCTTC. Translation gives CASSPNGRQGNEQFF.